This TCR beta chain was sequenced for a study of vaccination effects on CD4 cells after COVID-19 (dated 2022 in TCRdb). Background on the whole study: Participants received two doses of either the BNT162b2 or the mRNA-1273 mRNA SARS-CoV-2 vaccine. SARS-CoV-2 spike-specific CD4+ TCR repertoires from before and after mRNA vaccination were compared in COVID-19 convalescent patients and in infection-naive vaccine recipients. A total of roughly 9 COVID-19 convalescent patients and several SARS-CoV-2-naive healthy vaccine recipients were included in the full study. Cultures from other donors in the study were sequenced using the Oncomine TCR Beta short-read assay on an Illumina iSeq 100. General conclusions and limits of the study: Only a small number of convalescent patients were included, and no early post-infection timepoints were available, which limited the study. Both infection-induced and vaccine-induced clones contracted markedly at late post-vaccination timepoints, which is consistent with waning T cell responses. Among healthy vaccine recipients, nearly all vaccine-induced clones were SARS-CoV-2 mono-reactive, and only 1 of 255 was cross-reactive with common cold coronaviruses.

The ViraFEST assay stimulated PBMC with viral peptide pools and then used TCR sequencing to identify antigen-specific CD4+ T cell clonotypes by expansion. After more than nine days of culture, CD4+ T cells were isolated with the EasySep CD4+ T cell isolation kit. Healthy vaccine recipients had no prior SARS-CoV-2 infection, confirmed by negative nucleocapsid antibodies before and after vaccination. About 1.8 million PBMC per well were cultured with roughly 10 ug/ml peptides in IMDM containing approximately 4.7% human AB serum, around 9.7 IU/ml IL-2 and gentamicin. On days 3 and 7, half of the culture medium was replaced with fresh IL-2-containing medium. Unless noted otherwise, every peptide stimulation condition was grown in triplicate wells. Using Ficoll-Paque Plus gradient centrifugation, PBMC were separated from whole blood and then either used fresh or cryopreserved at -140C. The spike proteins of SARS-CoV-2 and of the common cold coronaviruses HCoV-NL63, HCoV-OC43 and HCoV-229E were spanned by overlapping peptide pools. The QIAamp micro DNA kit was used to extract genomic DNA from the cultured CD4+ T cells.

The V end gives up 5 bases and the J end 4 bases, leaving 9 bases in the junction not matched to a gene. The CDR3, cysteine through phenylalanine, is 15 amino acids long. Only CDR3 DNA is held: 45 bases, read in frame from base 1. Based on the germline V gene, the CDR1 and CDR2 sequences are SQVTM and ANQGSEA. Library preparation used the immunoSEQ multiplex PCR assay. DNA from the cultured and isolated CD4+ T cells underwent TCR beta CDR3 sequencing. From the authors' description of their analysis: Non-productive TCR sequences were removed, reads were trimmed to the CDR3 region, and CDR3s of at least 7 amino acids were retained. Antigen-specific clonotypes were identified with the MANAFEST web app by comparing expansion in peptide wells against reference cultures. To count as positive, a clone had to show expansion at FDR<0.05 compared with the reference and with all other wells, an odds ratio above 5, and a frequency above 0.1% in two replicate wells. Cross-reactive clonotypes were defined as significantly expanded in SARS-CoV-2 spike wells and in at least one common cold coronavirus spike condition. CDR3 similarity was assessed by Levenshtein distance using the stringdist R package, and unrooted trees were constructed with ape in R 3.6.1. TCRdb took over this immuneACCESS table, retaining in-frame rearrangements with V and J assigned. Such tables are incomplete; in checked studies, under half of the missing clones stem from an unresolved V gene, and the remainder is unexplained. For V, J and clone size, that table is used; D and trimming come from the DNA. A total of roughly 67,000 clones appear in this sample, more than 60% of them only once. Over 9.5% of the sample is held by the ten biggest clonotypes.

On this clone itself: This receptor's antigen is unknown. Base quality data are lacking; no much larger clone is found one base away.

The receptor was derived from a human donor who received a COVID-19 vaccine. The V and J genes are TRBV29-1 and TRBJ1-2, with 11 junctional bases fitting TRBD1. Source: CD4+ T cells from PBMCs cultured with SARS-CoV-2 spike peptides, taken before COVID-19 vaccination. According to the study, the label for this sample's cell subset or site signals: SARS-CoV-2 spike overlapping peptide pool stimulation. The CDR3 corresponds to CSVLVTGQGGYGYTF. The nucleotide sequence is TGCAGCGTTCTAGTTACGGGACAGGGGGGCTATGGCTACACCTTC.